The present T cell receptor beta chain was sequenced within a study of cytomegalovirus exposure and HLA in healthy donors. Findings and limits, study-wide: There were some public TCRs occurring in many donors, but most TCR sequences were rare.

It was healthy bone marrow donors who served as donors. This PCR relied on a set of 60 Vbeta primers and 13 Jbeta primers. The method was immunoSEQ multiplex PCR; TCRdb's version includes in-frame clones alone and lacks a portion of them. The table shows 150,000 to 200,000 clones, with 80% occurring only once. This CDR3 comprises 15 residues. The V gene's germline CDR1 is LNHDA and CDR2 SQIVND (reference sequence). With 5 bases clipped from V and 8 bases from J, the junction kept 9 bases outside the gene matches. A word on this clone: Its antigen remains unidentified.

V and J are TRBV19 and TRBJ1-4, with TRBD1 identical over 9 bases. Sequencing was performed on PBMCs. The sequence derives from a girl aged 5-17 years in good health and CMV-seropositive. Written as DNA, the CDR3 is TGTGCCAGTAGTGTGAGACAGGGGGTAAAAGAAAAACTGTTTTTT. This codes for CASSVRQGVKEKLFF.